This T cell receptor (beta chain) derives from a study of cytomegalovirus exposure and HLA in healthy donors. Study-level points and caveats: Researchers left out some V segments, among them TRBV6-2 and TRBV6-3, as indistinguishable. Published work reported that the classifier diagnosed cytomegalovirus status with high specificity and sensitivity. Another analysis was done later, and it associated over 15,000 TCR beta sequences with HLA alleles at 0.05 false discovery rate.

The CDR3 spans 13 residues. V lost 4 bases to trimming and J lost 0 bases, with 9 bases between them. CDR1 GTSNPN and CDR2 SVGIG come from the germline V gene (reference sequence). PCR primers comprised 60 Vbeta and 13 Jbeta primers. Measured with immunoSEQ multiplex PCR; TCRdb has only the in-frame clones, and not every one. Of 98,000 or so clones in the sample, nearly 80% were seen once. Note on this clone: Its antigen is as yet unknown.

This chain connects TRBV30 to TRBJ1-1; tentative D call: TRBD1 (5 bases). This TCR was sampled from a man aged 55-75 years in good health and CMV-seropositive. Sequencing used PBMCs. This CDR3 is CAWTTVMNTEAFF. DNA of the CDR3: TGTGCCTGGACGACAGTAATGAACACTGAAGCTTTCTTT.